A selection of T cell receptor beta chains follows, all from one sample in a study of regulatory and conventional T cells in RAG deficiency. Profiling relied on immunoSEQ multiplex PCR, and the TCRdb table lists in-frame clones only, not all of them. The sample contains under 35,000 clones, about 90% of which appear only once. This same sample was also part of a study on regulatory T cells.

Sequenced sample: CD8+ T cells sorted from blood. Receptors originate from a human donor in good health. Each CDR3 is given with its conserved first and last residue. The D gene is left open where the match is weak. Size tells how often a clone was seen (once, few, many) or the class of an expanded clone, and some rows leave it out.

v_gene	j_gene	abundance	d_gene	CDR3aa	CDR3nt
TRBV5-4	TRBJ1-1	-	TRBD1	CASSDDRGSSTEAFF	TGTGCCAGCAGCGACGACAGGGGGTCGAGTACTGAAGCTTTCTTT
TRBV6-5	TRBJ2-7	-	TRBD1	CASWGQNYEQYF	TGTGCCAGCTGGGGACAGAACTACGAGCAGTACTTC
TRBV7-9	TRBJ2-7	-	-	CASSPRTGYEQYF	TGTGCCAGCAGCCCCAGAACCGGGTACGAGCAGTACTTC
TRBV11-2	TRBJ1-2	-	-	CASSLGQPNYGYTF	TGTGCCAGCAGCCTTGGACAGCCTAACTATGGCTACACCTTC
TRBV6-6	TRBJ1-1	-	-	CASSYSRGTEAFF	TGTGCCAGCAGTTACTCGAGGGGCACTGAAGCTTTCTTT
TRBV27	TRBJ2-1	-	-	CASSLRGPYNEQFF	TGTGCCAGCAGTTTACGGGGCCCCTACAATGAGCAGTTCTTC
TRBV19	TRBJ2-2	once	-	CASRVQENTGELFF	TGTGCCAGTAGAGTGCAGGAAAACACCGGGGAGCTGTTTTTT
TRBV9	TRBJ2-5	once	TRBD1	CASSADRGRETQYF	TGTGCCAGCAGCGCCGACAGGGGGCGTGAGACCCAGTACTTC
TRBV6-1	TRBJ1-6	-	TRBD1	CASSEGGTGWSPLHF	TGTGCCAGCAGTGAAGGGGGGACAGGTTGGTCACCCCTCCACTTT
TRBV14	TRBJ1-1	few	-	CASSQTRGWTEAFF	TGTGCCAGCAGCCAGACCCGGGGATGGACTGAAGCTTTCTTT
TRBV13	TRBJ2-3	-	-	CASSLGGQGRADTQYF	TGTGCCAGCAGCCTAGGTGGCCAGGGGCGGGCAGATACGCAGTATTTT
TRBV2	TRBJ2-3	-	-	CASSGPGLDTQYF	TGTGCCAGCAGCGGGCCGGGGCTGGATACGCAGTATTTT
TRBV5-1	TRBJ2-5	-	TRBD2	CASSSERESRGETQYF	TGCGCCAGCAGCTCCGAGCGGGAGAGTAGGGGAGAGACCCAGTACTTC
TRBV27	TRBJ1-5	-	-	CASSFMSGNQPQHF	TGTGCCAGCAGTTTTATGTCCGGCAATCAGCCCCAGCATTTT
TRBV15	TRBJ2-6	-	-	CATSSPLNRVSGANVLTF	TGTGCCACCAGCAGTCCTCTCAACCGCGTCTCTGGGGCCAACGTCCTGACTTTC
TRBV19	TRBJ2-1	-	-	CASSIEGAENNEQFF	TGTGCCAGTAGTATAGAGGGGGCGGAAAACAATGAGCAGTTCTTC
TRBV11-2	TRBJ2-1	-	-	CASSFQESSYNEQFF	TGTGCCAGCAGTTTCCAGGAGAGCTCCTACAATGAGCAGTTCTTC
TRBV11-2	TRBJ2-6	-	TRBD2	CASSPSGGAGANVLTF	TGTGCCAGCAGCCCTAGCGGGGGGGCTGGGGCCAACGTCCTGACTTTC
TRBV12-5	TRBJ1-2	-	TRBD1	CASGLVGTGLNYGYTF	TGTGCTAGTGGTTTGGTAGGGACAGGACTAAACTATGGCTACACCTTC
TRBV2	TRBJ1-2	-	-	CASSDSTESRFYGYTF	TGTGCCAGCAGTGATTCGACGGAGAGCCGTTTCTATGGCTACACCTTC
TRBV27	TRBJ1-2	few	-	CASSLSRGYYGYTF	TGTGCCAGCAGTTTATCCCGCGGCTACTATGGCTACACCTTC
TRBV27	TRBJ2-5	few	-	CASSLSGGTQETQYF	TGTGCCAGCAGTTTATCGGGGGGAACCCAAGAGACCCAGTACTTC
TRBV28	TRBJ2-2	-	TRBD2	CASRGLAGAHTGELFF	TGTGCCAGCAGGGGACTAGCGGGGGCCCACACCGGGGAGCTGTTTTTT
TRBV6-5	TRBJ1-5	-	TRBD1	CASSLDRANNQPQHF	TGTGCCAGCAGCCTGGACAGGGCAAACAATCAGCCCCAGCATTTT